This TCR beta chain was recovered during a study of blood T cell repertoires in COVID-19. Study summary: Sources were T cells, B-cell-depleted T cells, or PBMCs; the material itself was cDNA or gDNA.

The V and J ends lost 3 bases and 6 bases respectively, with 17 bases between them. The CDR3 has 15 residues. Germline-derived CDR1 and CDR2 are KGHSH and LQKENI. As processed by the authors: From reference gene primer amplification, estimates of nucleated cell counts were derived. Profiled with immunoSEQ multiplex PCR; TCRdb holds only in-frame clones, not every one. V, J and clone size reflect that table, while D and trimming were determined from the DNA. The repertoire holds 300,000 to 400,000 clones, roughly 90% seen once, with under 4% in the top ten. J is TRBJ1-2 and V is TRBV18; D is uncertain. The TCR originated in a woman in her twenties or thirties with COVID-19, enrolled during active disease. Sequenced: peripheral blood. CDR3 residues: CASSPIGRATDGYTF. DNA for the CDR3: TGTGCCAGCTCACCTATAGGCAGAGCCACAGATGGCTACACCTTC.